This entry describes one T cell receptor (beta chain). Its target is unknown. The sample originates from a study of T cell responses to AZD1222 COVID-19 vaccine. The protocol was immunoSEQ multiplex PCR, while the TCRdb copy is restricted to in-frame clones and leaves out a portion. This repertoire shows around 180,000 clones, almost 95% found once; its top ten account for 8.5% to 12%. Study-level points and caveats: Without day 14 samples, only post-peak T cell repertoires were studied. Researchers report vaccine-associated CD4 TCRs spanning spike, with dominance at 160-218 and 743-854. White British ancestry dominated among donors, who included more females, and clonal diversity was possibly underestimated. A reported finding is that nearly half of spike-specific TCRs target unmutated variant regions.

This clonotype originated in an adult in good health. The sequencing here drew on peripheral blood, taken on day 0 of AZD1222 vaccination.

CDR3 nucleotide sequence: TGCGCCAGCAGGGGGGCTGTCTCTGGAAACACCATATATTTT. Protein: CASRGAVSGNTIYF. The chain is built from TRBV5-1 and TRBJ1-3; D may be TRBD1 (6 bases). The V end was cut by 5 bases, the J end by 0 bases, with 9 bases between. CDR1 is SGHRS, CDR2 YFSETQ, per germline. The CDR3 totals 14 residues.